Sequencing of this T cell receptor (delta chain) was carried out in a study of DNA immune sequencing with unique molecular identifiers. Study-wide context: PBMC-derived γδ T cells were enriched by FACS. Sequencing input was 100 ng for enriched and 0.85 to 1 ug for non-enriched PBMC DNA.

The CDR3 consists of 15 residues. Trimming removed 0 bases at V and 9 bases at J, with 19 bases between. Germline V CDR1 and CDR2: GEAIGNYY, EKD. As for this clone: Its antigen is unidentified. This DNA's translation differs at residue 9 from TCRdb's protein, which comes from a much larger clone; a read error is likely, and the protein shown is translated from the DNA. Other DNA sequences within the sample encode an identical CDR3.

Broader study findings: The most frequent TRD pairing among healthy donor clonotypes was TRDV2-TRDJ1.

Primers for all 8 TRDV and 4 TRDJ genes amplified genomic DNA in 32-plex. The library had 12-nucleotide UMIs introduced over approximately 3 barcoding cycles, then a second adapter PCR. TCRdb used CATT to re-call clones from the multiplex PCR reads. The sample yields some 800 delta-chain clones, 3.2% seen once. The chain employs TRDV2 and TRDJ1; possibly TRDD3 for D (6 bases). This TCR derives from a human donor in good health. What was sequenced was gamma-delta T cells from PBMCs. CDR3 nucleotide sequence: TGTGCCTGTGACACCCTTACTGGGAGATACAAGGAACTCATCTTT. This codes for CACDTLTGRYKELIF.